Given below is one TCR beta chain in context. The sample belongs to a study of blood T cell repertoires in COVID-19. The table came from immunoSEQ multiplex PCR; TCRdb's copy has only in-frame clones and leaves some out. The table has 85,000 to 120,000 clones, 70% to 90% seen once; the top ten hold 3%. Sequencing used peripheral blood. The clonotype comes from a man between 50 and 59 years old with active or convalescent COVID-19.

In DNA form, the CDR3 reads TGTGCCAGCAGTTTAGGCAGGGGTGCAACTAATGAAAAACTGTTTTTT. It codes for CASSLGRGATNEKLFF. The rearrangement joins TRBV28 to TRBJ1-4; maybe TRBD1 (6 bases). The CDR3 has 16 residues. The germline V and J ends were trimmed by 2 bases and 0 bases, with 10 bases remaining between them. CDR1 and CDR2 (germline): MDHEN, SYDVKM.